The sequence of this T cell receptor beta chain was determined in a study of cytomegalovirus exposure and HLA in healthy donors. At the level of the study: Membership in the Caucasian-associated ancestry cluster was found for around 85% of approximately 430 genotyped donors. Whole-study results and caveats: In vitro testing confirmed a few CMV-associated chains as specific for CMV antigens.

The PCR was carried out with 60 Vbeta primers and 13 Jbeta primers. Under the authors' procedure: Later, an analysis found about 80 million unique TCR beta chains, and about 10 million of these were shared. Only in-frame clones appear in the TCRdb table, and some are missing; sequencing was by immunoSEQ multiplex PCR. V, J and clone size are those of that table, while D and trimming were read from the DNA. Here the sample spans around 200,000 clones, about 80% being singletons. The germline CDR1 and CDR2 sequences are MNHEY and SMNVEV (reference sequence). This CDR3 comprises 11 residues. V was shortened by 3 bases and J by 7 bases, with 6 bases between the two germline ends. Concerning this clone itself: Its cognate antigen is unknown. Other DNA sequences from this sample encode an identical CDR3 as well.

The sequenced material came from PBMCs. The V and J genes are TRBV27 and TRBJ1-1; TRBD1 might be the D (5 bases). The sequence was collected from a man aged 35 to 55 in good health and CMV-seropositive. The CDR3 is CASSLGGEAFF. In DNA, the CDR3 is TGTGCCAGCAGTTTGGGGGGTGAAGCTTTCTTT.